The 2 T cell receptor beta chains below were found in one sample sequenced in a study of regulatory T cells in long-lasting Graves disease. Arm-PCR with iRepertoire HTBI primers amplified the CDR3 regions for these TCR beta libraries. In TCRdb, the multiplex PCR reads were re-called with MiXCR into one record per CDR3 protein. In the table there are under 500,000 distinct CDR3 sequences, around 21% of which are singletons. Time point indicated: persistent/refractory GD, antithyroid drugs over 5 years with positive TRAb. The TCR library used RNA extracted from PBMCs. The material sequenced was peripheral blood mononuclear cells (PBMCs), taken when the disease was refractory, from a patient treated with antithyroid drugs. The receptor source for this set is a female donor with Graves disease.

Many counts were recorded for this clonotype. The chain combines TRBV7-9 with TRBJ2-6; the D gene is possibly TRBD1 (6 bases). Trimming removed 2 bases from V and 0 bases from J, with 14 bases in between. The CDR3 has 18 residues. Per germline, CDR1 SEHNR and CDR2 FQNEAQ (reference sequence). CDR3 amino acids: CASSLRQDVNSGANVLTF. In nucleotides, the CDR3 is TGTGCCAGCAGCTTAAGACAGGACGTTAACTCTGGGGCCAACGTCCTGACTTTC.

The CDR3 nucleotides read TGTGCCAGCAGCTTAGAGCCGGGACAGGGTTATAGCAATCAGCCCCAGCATTTT. Its translation: CASSLEPGQGYSNQPQHF. The chain carries TRBV7-9 and TRBJ1-5; 9 nucleotides match TRBD1. After removal of 1 base from V and 0 bases from J, the junction contained 7 bases not matched to a gene. The CDR3 has 18 residues. Per the germline V gene, CDR1 is SEHNR and CDR2 is FQNEAQ (reference sequence).